Listed here are 21 T cell receptor beta chains from one sample, sequenced in a study of T cell repertoires in cytomegalovirus infection (dated by TCRdb to between 2018 and 2021). Instrument used: Illumina HiSeq 1500. TCRdb reworked the public reads: Q25 trimming with fastp, MiXCR clone assembly, productive beta chains retained. Each record represents a unique CDR3 protein, reported with the most common genes and DNA among its rows. The sample profile shows under 850,000 distinct CDR3 sequences; about a third of them were found once. The top ten constitute 2.8% of the sample. The sample taken for sequencing was PBMCs. The source is a human donor in good health (CMV status not recorded). Some clones in this sample may be carry-over from other donors' samples.

This clonotype has at least ten counts. V and J are TRBV7-8 and TRBJ1-5; 9 bases align to TRBD1. J was trimmed by 7 bases and V by 7 bases; bases with no gene match: 11. This CDR3 has 15 residues. The germline V gene encodes CDR1 SGHVS and CDR2 FQNEAQ. CDR3 DNA: TGTGCCAGCACCAATATGGGACAGGGCGGGCAGCCCCAGCATTTT. As protein: CASTNMGQGGQPQHF.

The chain combines TRBV9 with TRBJ1-5; D possibly corresponds to TRBD1 (6 bases). CDR1 is SGDLS and CDR2 is YYNGEE in the germline V gene. The CDR3 spans 15 residues. V was clipped by 7 bases and J by 4 bases, with 18 bases between them. For the CDR3, the DNA is TGTGCCAGCGGGAGTTCGGGGGCTAAAAATCAGCCCCAGCATTTT. It specifies CASGSSGAKNQPQHF.

Ten or more counts support this clonotype. The chain recombines TRBV12-3 or TRBV12-4 with TRBJ1-5; unclear D gene. The CDR3 spans 14 residues. V was cut by 6 bases and J by 1 base, with 10 bases left in between. CDR3 in DNA: TGTGCCAGCAGACCGGACGGGAGCAATCAGCCCCAGCATTTT. Amino acid sequence: CASRPDGSNQPQHF.

The CDR3 DNA follows: TGCGCCAGCAGCCCATGGGCAGATCAGCCCCAGCATTTT. It codes for CASSPWADQPQHF. This chain connects TRBV4-1 to TRBJ1-5; no firm D call. This CDR3 is built from 13 residues. The V gene's germline CDR1 is MGHRA and CDR2 YSYEKL. Deletions cut 4 bases from V and 5 bases from J, with 9 bases between.

CDR3 sequence reads: CASSWSRGGTASFF. Here the CDR3 DNA reads TGTGCCAGCAGCTGGTCAAGGGGCGGCACTGCATCTTTCTTT. The chain is built from TRBV7-9 and TRBJ1-1, with D possibly being TRBD1 (5 bases). This CDR3 is built from 14 residues. Trimming left V 4 bases short and J 12 bases short, with 21 bases between. The V gene's germline CDR1 is SEHNR and CDR2 FQNEAQ (reference sequence).

The chain recombines TRBV5-1 with TRBJ2-7; 10 bases line up with TRBD1. The CDR3 is 17 residues long. Germline V gene lookup returns CDR1 SGHRS and CDR2 YFSETQ. V gave up 3 bases and J gave up 10 bases; unmatched junction bases: 19. The CDR3 DNA sequence: TGCGCCAGCAGCTCGGCCAAGACAGGGGGCGATTCAATCGGTCAGTACTTC. Translating gives CASSSAKTGGDSIGQYF. Complete variable domain (other parts from reference TRBV5-1 and TRBJ2-7): KAGVTQTPRYLIKTRGQQVTLSCSPISGHRSVSWYQQTPGQGLQFLFEYFSETQRNKGNFPGRFSGRQFSNSRSEMNVSTLELGDSALYLCASSSAKTGGDSIGQYFGPGTRLTVT.

This clonotype has more than one count but fewer than ten. This chain uses TRBV20-1 with TRBJ2-1; no definite D call. Deletions cut 6 bases from V and 8 bases from J, with 17 bases between. This CDR3 has 13 residues. CDR1 and CDR2 from the germline V gene are DFQATT and SNEGSKA (reference sequence). CDR3 nucleotides: TGCAGTGCCCCATGGACCAACGGCTATGAGCAGTTCTTC. Protein: CSAPWTNGYEQFF.

The V call is TRBV28, the J call TRBJ2-1; the D gene is possibly TRBD1 (6 bases). V was shortened by 3 bases and J by 6 bases, with 12 bases between the two germline ends. The CDR3 is made up of 14 amino acids. From germline, CDR1 is MDHEN and CDR2 SYDVKM. The CDR3 region has the DNA TGTGCCAGCAGTTTTCTCGGGACATTCAATGAGCAGTTCTTC. Its protein product is CASSFLGTFNEQFF.

At least ten counts were recorded for this clonotype. This chain uses TRBV7-8 with TRBJ2-3, with 11 bases fitting TRBD1. The V and J ends lost 5 bases and 3 bases, in that order; junction bases with no gene match: 10. This CDR3 comprises 17 residues. In germline, CDR1 is SGHVS, CDR2 FQNEAQ. Here the CDR3 reads CASSSPKDRGRTDTQYF. CDR3 bases: TGTGCCAGCAGCAGCCCGAAGGACAGGGGGCGAACAGATACGCAGTATTTT.

DNA of the CDR3: TGCAGTGCTAGTCACTTCGGGGGCAAGCACGAGCAGTACTTC. Its translation: CSASHFGGKHEQYF. V and J are TRBV20-1 and TRBJ2-7; D tentatively reads TRBD1 or TRBD2 (6 bases each). The CDR3 sequence is 14 residues long. Trimming left V 3 bases short and J 5 bases short, with 17 bases between. Germline V gene data show CDR1 as DFQATT and CDR2 as SNEGSKA (reference sequence).

This clonotype occurred a few times. The J gene is TRBJ1-2, the V gene TRBV7-9, with no clear D. The length of the CDR3 is 13 residues. Germline CDR1 and CDR2: SEHNR and FQNEAQ (reference sequence). The V end lost 0 bases, the J end lost 7 bases, and 9 bases lay between the germline ends. CDR3 nucleotide sequence: TGTGCCAGCAGCTTAGCGAGGGAAAGTGGCTACACCTTC. Translation gives CASSLARESGYTF.

This clonotype has ten or more counts. The J gene is TRBJ2-2, the V gene TRBV7-3; TRBD2 agrees at 13 bases. The CDR3 is made up of 16 amino acids. J was trimmed by 7 bases and V by 3 bases; bases with no gene match: 5. Germline CDR1 is SGHTA and CDR2 is FQGTGA. The CDR3, as DNA: TGTGCCAGCAGCTTGGGACTAGCGGGGCCGAGCGGGGAGCTGTTTTTT. As protein: CASSLGLAGPSGELFF. Variable domain in full (rest from reference TRBV7-3 and TRBJ2-2): GAGVSQTPSNKVTEKGKYVELRCDPISGHTALYWYRQSLGQGPEFLIYFQGTGAADDSGLPNDRFFAVRPEGSVSTLKIQRTERGDSAVYLCASSLGLAGPSGELFFGEGSRLTVL.

The V gene is TRBV6-4, the J gene TRBJ2-3, with D maybe TRBD1 (6 bases). The germline gives CDR1 MRHNA, CDR2 SNTAGT. Trimming took 0 bases from V and 6 from J, leaving 16 bases between them. The CDR3 covers 16 residues. The CDR3 reads CASSDSSVGGGDTQYF. The DNA of the CDR3 is TGTGCCAGCAGTGACTCAAGTGTAGGGGGTGGTGATACGCAGTATTTT.

This clonotype was seen a few times. CDR3 sequence (DNA): TGTGCCAGCAGCCAAGTCCGGGGGCGGACAGATACGCAGTATTTT. Translation gives CASSQVRGRTDTQYF. The chain employs TRBV14 and TRBJ2-3; perhaps D is TRBD1 or TRBD2 (6 bases each). Germline V gene sequence: CDR1 SGHDN, CDR2 FVKESK. The length of the CDR3 is 15 residues. V was cut by 1 base and J by 3 bases, with 11 bases left in between.

V gene TRBV28 combines with J gene TRBJ2-1; TRBD1 is a possible D gene (5 bases). The CDR3 is 16 residues long. The V end lost 4 bases, the J end lost 0 bases, and 13 bases lay between the germline ends. In germline, CDR1 is MDHEN, CDR2 SYDVKM. In nucleotides, the CDR3 is TGTGCCAGCAGTTCGACAGAGCGAAGCTCCTACAATGAGCAGTTCTTC. Residues: CASSSTERSSYNEQFF.

V and J are TRBV5-4 and TRBJ1-3, with TRBD1 identical over 8 bases. From germline, CDR1 is SGHNT and CDR2 YYREEE (reference sequence). Germline trimming cut 5 bases from V and 0 bases from J; bases unmatched to any gene: 10. The length of the CDR3 is 17 residues. CDR3 amino acids: CASSLRDRGSSGNTIYF. DNA of the CDR3: TGTGCCAGCAGTTTAAGAGACAGGGGAAGCTCTGGAAACACCATATATTTT.

CDR3 region: CASSFPTGTGELFF. The CDR3 DNA sequence: TGTGCCAGCAGTTTTCCTACCGGGACAGGGGAGCTGTTTTTT. The chain employs TRBV28 and TRBJ2-2; D possibly corresponds to TRBD1 (6 bases). Trimming left V 3 bases short and J 8 bases short, with 13 bases between. Germline CDR1 reads MDHEN; CDR2 reads SYDVKM. The CDR3 loop spans 14 amino acids.

In this sample, this clonotype turned up once. A much larger clone sits a single nucleotide away, making a read error possible. This sequence joins TRBV11-3 and TRBJ2-7; D tentatively reads TRBD1 or TRBD2 (5 bases each). Germline V gene data show CDR1 as SGHNT and CDR2 as YENEEA. V shed 6 bases and J shed 2 bases, with 17 bases lying between them. CDR3 length: 15 residues. DNA for the CDR3: TGTGCCAGCAGAAAGGGACGGGACCTACCCTACGAGCAGTACTTC. Protein: CASRKGRDLPYEQYF. Using reference TRBV11-3 and TRBJ2-7 for the parts outside the CDR3, the full variable domain is EAGVVQSPRYKIIEKKQPVAFWCNPISGHNTLYWYLQNLGQGPELLIRYENEEAVDDSQLPKDRFSAERLKGVDSTLKIQPAELGDSAVYLCASRKGRDLPYEQYFGPGTRLTVT.

The chain combines TRBV12-3 or TRBV12-4 with TRBJ1-1; 9 nucleotides match TRBD1. V trimming: 5 bases; J trimming: 11 bases; junction bases outside the gene matches: 12. The CDR3 extends over 14 amino acids. As DNA, the CDR3 is TGTGCCAGCAGTACGCACCGGGACAGGGTATGGGCTTTCTTT. This encodes CASSTHRDRVWAFF.

The chain has TRBV28 and TRBJ2-2; D remains ambiguous. V lost 4 bases and J lost 8, with 8 bases in between. Germline V gene data show CDR1 as MDHEN and CDR2 as SYDVKM. The CDR3 length is 12 residues. The CDR3 DNA reads TGTGCCAGCAGTTGGTCACCGGGGGAGCTGTTTTTT. Its protein product is CASSWSPGELFF.

The sample holds one count of this clonotype. V and J are TRBV6-8 and TRBJ2-1; D gene unclear. The CDR3 sequence is 15 residues long. From germline, CDR1 is MNHGY and CDR2 SAAAGT. Trimming stripped 3 bases from V and 6 bases from J, with 15 bases between. Written as DNA, the CDR3 is TGTGCCAGCAGTTATATCCCACCGGGCCCCAATGAGCAGTTCTTC. Translating it yields CASSYIPPGPNEQFF.